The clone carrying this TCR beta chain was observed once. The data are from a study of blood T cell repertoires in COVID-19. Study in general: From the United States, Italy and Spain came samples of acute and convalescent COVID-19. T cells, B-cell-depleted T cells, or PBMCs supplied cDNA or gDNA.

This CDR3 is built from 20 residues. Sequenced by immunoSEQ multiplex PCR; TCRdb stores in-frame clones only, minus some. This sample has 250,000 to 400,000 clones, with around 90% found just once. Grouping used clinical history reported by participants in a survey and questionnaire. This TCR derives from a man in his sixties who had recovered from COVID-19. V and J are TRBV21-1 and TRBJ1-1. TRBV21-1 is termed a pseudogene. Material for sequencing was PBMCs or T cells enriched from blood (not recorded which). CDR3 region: CASSKATTRGCIGMNTEAFF. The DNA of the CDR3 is TGTGCCAGCAGCAAAGCCACAACAAGAGGGTGTATAGGGATGAACACTGAAGCTTTCTTT.